Each of the 30 T cell receptor beta chains below was sequenced from the same sample in a study of regulatory T cells in long-lasting Graves disease. Relying on iRepertoire HTBI primers and Arm-PCR of CDR3 regions, the team built TCR beta libraries. TCRdb ran MiXCR on the multiplex PCR reads and lists one entry per CDR3 protein. The sample records about 540,000 distinct CDR3 sequences, 13% being singletons. Time point denoted: newly diagnosed GD, antithyroid drugs for less than 3 months. Extracted RNA from PBMCs served as the source of the TCR library. In addition, the sample was reused for a study of T cells in Graves' hyperthyroidism and ophthalmopathy.

Sequenced here: peripheral blood mononuclear cells (PBMCs), sampled at new diagnosis, from a patient treated with antithyroid drugs. Receptors were obtained from a man aged 30 to 45 with Graves disease.

The CDR3 nucleotides read TGTGCCAGCAGTTCGGAGGGGGGGGCAGTCTACGAGCAGTACTTC. This sequence encodes CASSSEGGAVYEQYF. The chain has TRBV28 and TRBJ2-7; TRBD2 is a possible D gene (7 bases). There are 15 residues in the CDR3. Germline V gene data show CDR1 as MDHEN and CDR2 as SYDVKM. Trimming stripped 4 bases from V and 3 bases from J, with 16 bases between.

At least ten counts were recorded for this clonotype. V is TRBV7-3 and J is TRBJ2-7; 7 bases are a match to TRBD2. The CDR3 has 15 amino acids. V was clipped by 4 bases and J by 4 bases; unmatched bases: 10. Germline CDR1 SGHTA, CDR2 FQGTGA. DNA for the CDR3: TGTGCCAGCAGCTCCTCACCGGGACTAATTTACGAGCAGTACTTC. Protein sequence: CASSSSPGLIYEQYF.

This clonotype was recorded at least ten times. This sequence joins TRBV2 and TRBJ1-1; maybe TRBD1 (5 bases). Trimming took off 3 bases at V and 5 bases at J, with 13 bases between the two ends. The germline gives CDR1 SNHLY, CDR2 FYNNEI. This CDR3 has 14 amino acids. The CDR3 loop is CASSDRPRGTEAFF. In nucleotides, the CDR3 is TGTGCCAGCAGTGATCGACCGAGGGGTACTGAAGCTTTCTTT. Full variable domain (outside the CDR3, taken from reference TRBV2 and TRBJ1-1): EPEVTQTPSHQVTQMGQEVILRCVPISNHLYFYWYRQILGQKVEFLVSFYNNEISEKSEIFDDQFSVERPDGSNFTLKIRSTKLEDSAMYFCASSDRPRGTEAFFGQGTRLTVV.

This clonotype was seen ten or more times. The rearrangement joins TRBV11-2 to TRBJ2-1, with 10 bases fitting TRBD2. CDR3 length equals 14 residues. After removal of 5 bases from V and 5 bases from J, the junction contained 3 bases not matched to a gene. Germline CDR1 SGHAT, CDR2 FQNNGV. The CDR3 spells CASSRTSGNNEQFF. In nucleotides, the CDR3 is TGTGCCAGCAGCCGGACTAGCGGAAACAATGAGCAGTTCTTC.

The J gene is TRBJ2-3, the V gene TRBV12-3 or TRBV12-4; 7 bases align to TRBD2. CDR3 size: 15 residues. Trimming at V came to 3 bases and at J to 1 base, leaving 4 bases not matched to a gene. The CDR3 DNA reads as TGTGCCAGCAGTTTTTGGCTAGCGGGCACAGATACGCAGTATTTT. As protein: CASSFWLAGTDTQYF.

To note about this clonotype: Given a much more abundant clone one base away, this may be a read error. This sequence joins TRBV6-2 or TRBV6-3 and TRBJ1-5; D gene unclear. Looked up from germline, CDR1 is MNHEY and CDR2 is SVGEGT. The CDR3 runs 16 residues. CDR3 in DNA: TGTGCCAGCAGTGAACGGGCAGCTTATAGCAGTCAGCCCCAGCATTTT. This translates into CASSERAAYSSQPQHF.

There are many counts of this clonotype. The rearrangement uses TRBV27 and TRBJ1-4; TRBD1 matches 9 bases. V dropped 5 bases and J dropped 8; count of bases not matched to a gene: 9. The germline V gene has CDR1 MNHEY and CDR2 SMNVEV (reference sequence). This CDR3 has 15 residues. Here the CDR3 DNA reads TGTGCCAGCAGTGATATGGGGACAGGGAGCGAAAAACTGTTTTTT. It is translated as CASSDMGTGSEKLFF.

The V gene is TRBV2, the J gene TRBJ2-3, with TRBD2 as a possible D gene (5 bases). Trimming removed 6 bases from V and 2 bases from J, with 15 bases in between. Germline values: CDR1 SNHLY, CDR2 FYNNEI. The CDR3 loop spans 15 amino acids. CDR3 DNA: TGTGCCAGCAGCCAATTTACCGGGAACACAGATACGCAGTATTTT. This codes for CASSQFTGNTDTQYF.

J is TRBJ2-7 and V is TRBV20-1; D is possibly TRBD2 (6 bases). CDR1 is DFQATT, CDR2 SNEGSKA, per germline (reference sequence). The CDR3 loop spans 11 amino acids. The ends were cut back, 3 bases at V and 3 bases at J, with 6 bases in the middle. CDR3 bases: TGCAGTGCTAGGCGGGACTACGAGCAGTACTTC. Its protein product is CSARRDYEQYF.

Regarding this clonotype: One junction end does not reproduce the germline sequence, and a read error may be involved. V gene TRBV7-3 combines with J gene TRBJ1-4; D is ambiguous. Germline CDR1 SGHTA, CDR2 FQGTGA. This CDR3 is 14 amino acids long. CDR3: CASLLDGSNEELFF. The CDR3 DNA is TGTGCCAGTCTATTGGACGGCTCTAATGAAGAACTGTTTTTT. The whole variable domain, filled in from reference TRBV7-3 and TRBJ1-4, reads GAGVSQTPSNKVTEKGKYVELRCDPISGHTALYWYRQSLGQGPEFLIYFQGTGAADDSGLPNDRFFAVRPEGSVSTLKIQRTERGDSAVYLCASLLDGSNEELFFGSGTQLSVL.

The chain carries TRBV10-3 and TRBJ1-1, with D uncertain. V was clipped by 6 bases and J by 0 bases, with 5 bases between them. The CDR3 spans 12 residues. From germline, CDR1 is ENHRY and CDR2 SYGVKD. The DNA of the CDR3 is TGTGCCATCAGCACAGTGAACACTGAAGCTTTCTTT. Its translation: CAISTVNTEAFF.

The sample holds a few counts of this clonotype. The chain recombines TRBV19 with TRBJ2-1; TRBD2 agrees at 14 bases. The CDR3 extends over 15 amino acids. Germline V CDR1 and CDR2: LNHDA, SQIVND (reference sequence). Trimming cost V 1 base and J 10 bases; bases outside gene matches: 3. CDR3 region: CASSIGLAGGIEQFF. CDR3 bases: TGTGCCAGTAGTATAGGACTAGCGGGAGGGATAGAGCAGTTCTTC.

The chain carries TRBV20-1 and TRBJ1-3, with 8 bases identical to TRBD1. Germline-derived CDR1 and CDR2 are DFQATT and SNEGSKA (reference sequence). This CDR3 has 14 amino acids. The CDR3 protein is CMAVQGASGNTIYF. The CDR3 DNA is TGCATGGCCGTCCAGGGGGCGTCTGGAAACACCATATATTTT.

This clonotype has ten or more counts. This rearrangement joins TRBV7-3 to TRBJ2-3, with 9 positions matching TRBD2. V lost 2 bases to trimming and J lost 2 bases; unmatched junction nucleotides: 5. The CDR3 has 16 amino acids. Germline assignment: CDR1 SGHTA and CDR2 FQGTGA. CDR3 in DNA: TGTGCCAGCAGCTTAGGGACTAGCCCTTTCACAGATACGCAGTATTTT. Amino acid sequence: CASSLGTSPFTDTQYF.

This rearrangement joins TRBV7-9 to TRBJ2-7, with 8 bases lining up with TRBD1. V lost 5 bases to trimming and J lost 4 bases; unmatched junction nucleotides: 10. CDR1 is SEHNR, CDR2 FQNEAQ, per germline (reference sequence). CDR3 length: 15 amino acids. The DNA for the CDR3 is TGTGCCAGCAGCCCGCCGGGACAGGTATTTTACGAGCAGTACTTC. It encodes CASSPPGQVFYEQYF.

This clonotype was counted many times. CDR3 sequence (DNA): TGCGCCAGCAGGGGACTAGCGGTTCAGTACAATGAGCAGTTCTTC. This translates into CASRGLAVQYNEQFF. The V gene is TRBV5-1, the J gene TRBJ2-1; TRBD2 aligns across 11 bases. Germline lookup yields CDR1 SGHRS and CDR2 YFSETQ. There are 15 residues in the CDR3. The V segment lost 5 bases and the J segment 4 bases; nucleotides outside the gene matches: 5. The complete variable domain, with remaining parts taken from reference TRBV5-1 and TRBJ2-1, reads KAGVTQTPRYLIKTRGQQVTLSCSPISGHRSVSWYQQTPGQGLQFLFEYFSETQRNKGNFPGRFSGRQFSNSRSEMNVSTLELGDSALYLCASRGLAVQYNEQFFGPGTRLTVL.

Points on this clonotype: A much larger clonotype is one base distant, so this may be a read error. V gene TRBV5-1 combines with J gene TRBJ1-6; TRBD1 agrees at 9 bases. The J segment lost 8 bases and the V segment lost 0 bases, leaving 6 bases of the junction unmatched. Germline assignment: CDR1 SGHRS and CDR2 YFSETQ. There are 16 residues in the CDR3. The chain's CDR3 is CASSLGGTGNHSPLHF. CDR3 in DNA: TGCGCCAGCAGCTTGGGCGGGACAGGGAACCATTCACCCCTCCACTTT.

This clonotype came up many times. The chain couples TRBV11-3 to TRBJ2-7; no clear D. Germline V CDR1 and CDR2: SGHNT, YENEEA. The ends were cut back, 5 bases at V and 6 bases at J, with 20 bases in the middle. The CDR3 covers 15 residues. DNA of the CDR3: TGTGCCAGCAGCCCCTTCCCGTCGAGCCCAGGCGAGCAGTACTTC. This codes for CASSPFPSSPGEQYF.

This clonotype was seen repeatedly, ten times or more. The chain employs TRBV29-1 and TRBJ2-1, with 9 bases fitting TRBD2. Germline CDR1 and CDR2: SQVTM and ANQGSEA. CDR3 length: 17 residues. V lost 0 bases to trimming and J lost 2 bases; unmatched junction nucleotides: 8. The CDR3 spells CSVEDFLAGGAYNEQFF. The CDR3 DNA sequence: TGCAGCGTTGAAGACTTTTTGGCGGGAGGGGCCTACAATGAGCAGTTCTTC.

This clonotype was seen more than once but under ten times. The chain employs TRBV20-1 and TRBJ2-1, with a tentative D call TRBD1 (6 bases). The J call may not be correct, given that the DNA end is closer to TRBJ2-5. Germline V gene lookup returns CDR1 DFQATT and CDR2 SNEGSKA (reference sequence). The CDR3 is 17 amino acids. CDR3 protein: CSAPKPGQTADQETQYF. In DNA form, the CDR3 reads TGCAGTGCCCCGAAGCCGGGACAAACTGCCGACCAAGAGACCCAGTACTTC.

Ten or more counts support this clonotype. CDR3 nucleotides: TGCGCCAGCAGCTCCGAGGGGCCGTACGAGCAGTACTTC. This encodes CASSSEGPYEQYF. The chain links TRBV5-1 to TRBJ2-7, with D possibly called TRBD1 or TRBD2 (5 bases each). V was cut by 3 bases and J by 4 bases, with 11 bases left in between. The CDR3 sequence is 13 residues long. Germline-derived CDR1 and CDR2 are SGHRS and YFSETQ.

This clonotype was detected ten times or more. The V gene is TRBV6-2 or TRBV6-3, the J gene TRBJ1-2; D perhaps matches TRBD1 (6 bases). V dropped 2 bases and J dropped 8 bases, with 15 bases sitting between them. CDR3 length: 14 residues. Germline V gene data show CDR1 as MNHEY and CDR2 as SVGEGT. CDR3 DNA: TGTGCCAGCAGTTACCTTGTGAAGGGGGAAGGCTACACCTTC. Translating gives CASSYLVKGEGYTF.

This clonotype was counted a few times. This chain links TRBV29-1 with TRBJ2-2, with TRBD2 matching over 12 bases. From germline, CDR1 is SQVTM and CDR2 ANQGSEA. This CDR3 is built from 14 residues. V was clipped by 4 bases and J by 9 bases; unmatched bases: 6. The CDR3 loop reads CSVVLAGGPRELFF. The DNA for the CDR3 is TGCAGCGTTGTTCTAGCGGGAGGGCCTAGGGAGCTGTTTTTT.

V is TRBV20-1 and J is TRBJ2-1, with 11 nucleotides matching TRBD2. The ends lost 6 bases at V and 4 bases at J; junction bases unmatched: 5. The germline V gene has CDR1 DFQATT and CDR2 SNEGSKA (reference sequence). CDR3 length equals 14 residues. CDR3 in DNA: TGCAGTGCGGGACTAGCGGAAATTTACAATGAGCAGTTCTTC. This encodes CSAGLAEIYNEQFF.

This clonotype was seen ten or more times. This sequence joins TRBV7-9 and TRBJ2-1; 11 nucleotides align to TRBD2. The CDR3 totals 16 residues. Germline CDR1 SEHNR, CDR2 FQNEAQ (reference sequence). V lost 5 bases and J lost 7; bases outside the gene matches: 10. The CDR3 nucleotides are TGTGCCAGCAGCGCCCAACTAGCGGGAGTTTGGAATGAGCAGTTCTTC. It yields the protein CASSAQLAGVWNEQFF.

This clonotype was counted many times. The chain is built from TRBV15 and TRBJ2-1, with TRBD2 as a possible D gene (5 bases). Trimming removed 3 bases from V and 0 bases from J, with 12 bases in between. Per the germline V gene, CDR1 is LNHNV and CDR2 is YYDKDF (reference sequence). The CDR3 sequence is 16 residues long. The CDR3 bases are TGTGCCACCAGCAGTCCCGTGGGGAGCTCCTACAATGAGCAGTTCTTC. Translation gives CATSSPVGSSYNEQFF.

Turning to this clonotype: Here the CDR3 omits its conserved ending phenylalanine or tryptophan, so a read error is the likely source. The chain links TRBV19 to TRBJ1-5, with TRBD1 matching over 7 bases. This CDR3 has 14 residues. J was trimmed by 6 bases and V by 3 bases; bases with no gene match: 5. The V gene's germline CDR1 is LNHDA and CDR2 SQIVND (reference sequence). Written as DNA, the CDR3 is TGTGCCAGTAGTATCGACAGGGTCGTTCAGCCCCAGCATTCT. Translating gives CASSIDRVVQPQHS.

This clonotype was seen many times. For the CDR3, the DNA is TGCAGTGCGGTAAGGGGTTCCACTGAAGCTTTCTTT. It is translated as CSAVRGSTEAFF. This chain uses TRBV20-1 with TRBJ1-1; a weak D match, TRBD1 (5 bases). V gave up 6 bases and J gave up 4 bases, with 12 bases separating them. The germline V gene has CDR1 DFQATT and CDR2 SNEGSKA (reference sequence). The CDR3 length is 12 residues.

This clonotype was seen at least ten times. The chain is built from TRBV15 and TRBJ2-7; D is possibly TRBD1 (6 bases). Trimming removed 2 bases from V and 5 bases from J, with 10 bases in between. The germline CDR1 and CDR2 sequences are LNHNV and YYDKDF (reference sequence). The CDR3 contains 13 residues. Written as DNA, the CDR3 is TGTGCCACCAGCAGACAGGGGATCCACGAGCAGTACTTC. Translation: CATSRQGIHEQYF.

This clonotype was recorded many times. The V call is TRBV6-1, the J call TRBJ1-2, with D unclear. Between the trimmed V and J ends, which lost 10 bases and 2 bases, there was a span of 14 bases. The CDR3 contains 13 residues. Germline-derived CDR1 and CDR2 are MNHNS and SASEGT. The CDR3: CATGRGRNYGYTF. The CDR3 bases are TGTGCCACCGGGCGAGGGAGGAACTATGGCTACACCTTC.